This passage covers 7 T cell receptor beta chains from one sample sequenced in a study of early T cells in non-severe SARS-CoV-2 infection. TCRdb redid the calling of the 5' RACE reads with MiXCR, one entry per CDR3 protein. The sample includes about 44,000 distinct CDR3 sequences, around 6.1% of them seen just once. The sample consisted of whole blood, taken at baseline. Receptor source: an adult who was a healthcare worker with PCR-confirmed SARS-CoV-2 infection or an uninfected control (not recorded which).

This clonotype has only a few counts. V is TRBV6-1 and J is TRBJ2-3; D not certain. There are 12 residues in the CDR3. Per the germline V gene, CDR1 is MNHNS and CDR2 is SASEGT. V was trimmed by 1 base and J by 3 bases, leaving 2 bases between them. The CDR3 DNA follows: TGTGCCAGCAGTGAAGGAACAGATACGCAGTATTTT. Its protein product is CASSEGTDTQYF.

The table lists this clonotype with many counts. This rearrangement joins TRBV7-3 to TRBJ2-3; 12 nucleotides line up with TRBD2. The germline gives CDR1 SGHTA, CDR2 FQGTGA. This CDR3 region has 15 residues. Germline trimming cut 5 bases from V and 0 bases from J; bases unmatched to any gene: 0. CDR3 sequence reads: CASSLAGGSTDTQYF. CDR3 nucleotides: TGTGCCAGCAGCCTAGCGGGGGGGAGCACAGATACGCAGTATTTT.

This clonotype was detected a few times. The chain has TRBV12-3 or TRBV12-4 and TRBJ1-5; 7 bases line up with TRBD1. Trimming cost V 4 bases and J 5 bases; bases outside gene matches: 5. CDR3 length: 14 amino acids. DNA of the CDR3: TGTGCCAGCAGTTCTGGGACAGCAGATCAGCCCCAGCATTTT. This gives the protein CASSSGTADQPQHF.

The rearrangement links TRBV5-1 to TRBJ2-7, with no clear D. This CDR3 is 12 amino acids long. Germline V lookup: CDR1 SGHRS, CDR2 YFSETQ. Trimming pared 0 bases from V and 5 bases from J, leaving 6 bases between. The CDR3 DNA follows: TGCGCCAGCAGCTTGGCCGGCAACGAGCAGTACTTC. This gives the protein CASSLAGNEQYF.

This CDR3 is CASSLSAGGSDIQYF. CDR3 in DNA: TGTGCCAGCAGCTTATCAGCGGGAGGGAGTGACATTCAGTACTTC. The V and J genes are TRBV11-1 and TRBJ2-4; 10 nucleotides match TRBD2. V lost 2 bases, J lost 8 bases, and 6 bases stayed unmatched. Germline V CDR1 and CDR2: SGHAT, FQDESV (reference sequence). The CDR3 totals 15 residues.

This clonotype was observed at least ten times. V gene TRBV18 combines with J gene TRBJ2-5; D remains ambiguous. CDR1 KGHSH and CDR2 LQKENI come from the germline V gene. The CDR3 is 14 amino acids. Trimming took off 3 bases at V and 2 bases at J, with 10 bases between the two ends. CDR3 DNA: TGTGCCAGCTCACCTCGACTGTCACAAGAGACCCAGTACTTC. Its translation: CASSPRLSQETQYF.

The chain recombines TRBV5-1 with TRBJ1-2; no definite D call. The germline V gene has CDR1 SGHRS and CDR2 YFSETQ. The CDR3 is 12 amino acids. Trimming took off 4 bases at V and 6 bases at J, with 10 bases between the two ends. CDR3 nucleotide sequence: TGCGCCAGCAGCCCCCCGGGCCATGGCTACACCTTC. Its translation is CASSPPGHGYTF.